This TCR beta chain was observed in a study of blood T cell repertoires in COVID-19. At the level of the study: COVID-19 samples from acute and convalescent phases originated in the United States, Italy and Spain.

The CDR3 covers 18 residues. Trimming removed 2 bases from V and 0 bases from J, with 18 bases in between. CDR1 SGHVS and CDR2 FQNEAQ come from the germline V gene. The authors' processing: The assay estimated nucleated cells by amplifying reference gene primers. TCRdb keeps only in-frame clones here, not all; method: immunoSEQ multiplex PCR. The V and J calls and clone size are taken from that table; D and trimming were inferred from the DNA. Of around 290,000 clones listed, over 75% are singletons. The sample taken for sequencing was PBMCs or T cells enriched from blood (not recorded which). This TCR was sampled from a woman in her 30s who had recovered from COVID-19. The V call is TRBV7-8, the J call TRBJ2-3, with D maybe TRBD1 (6 bases). As DNA, the CDR3 is TGTGCCAGCAGCTTAAAAGGACAGCGGACCTCTAGCACAGATACGCAGTATTTT. Its protein is CASSLKGQRTSSTDTQYF.